The 23 T cell receptor beta chains reported below all come from one sample, sequenced in a study of blood T cell repertoires in COVID-19. Some clones are missing from TCRdb's copy, which holds only in-frame ones; the method was immunoSEQ multiplex PCR. Of around 260,000 clones listed, over 75% are singletons. Sequencing used peripheral blood. These receptors originate from a woman aged 45-65 years with acute or convalescent COVID-19.

This clone was counted between two and nine times. The gene calls are TRBV6-5 and TRBJ2-5; weak D call: TRBD1 (6 bases). CDR1 MNHEY and CDR2 SVGAGI come from the germline V gene. CDR3 size: 16 residues. V was cut by 4 bases and J by 5 bases, with 20 bases left in between. CDR3 amino acids: CASSLTGTPGVETQYF. DNA of the CDR3: TGTGCCAGCAGTTTAACTGGGACACCGGGCGTGGAGACCCAGTACTTC.

The rearrangement links TRBV5-1 to TRBJ2-1, with D perhaps matching TRBD2 (5 bases). From germline, CDR1 is SGHRS and CDR2 YFSETQ. V lost 0 bases to trimming and J lost 0 bases, with 10 bases between them. This CDR3 is built from 16 residues. The CDR3 DNA reads TGCGCCAGCAGCTTGGCGGGGTTTAGCTCCTACAATGAGCAGTTCTTC. Amino acid sequence: CASSLAGFSSYNEQFF.

The V call is TRBV18, the J call TRBJ1-1; D not resolved. Trimming removed 4 bases from V and 8 bases from J, with 11 bases in between. The V gene's germline CDR1 is KGHSH and CDR2 LQKENI. The CDR3 covers 12 residues. The CDR3 coding sequence is TGTGCCAGCTCACTAGGAGGGCGAGAAGCTTTCTTT. This codes for CASSLGGREAFF.

V and J are TRBV28 and TRBJ2-7; 7 positions agree with TRBD2. This CDR3 has 15 residues. J was trimmed by 4 bases and V by 7 bases; bases with no gene match: 13. The germline V gene encodes CDR1 MDHEN and CDR2 SYDVKM. The CDR3 nucleotides read TGTGCCAGCACCCCGGGGGGAGGGGTCGAGTACGAGCAGTACTTC. Translated, it gives CASTPGGGVEYEQYF.

The rearrangement uses TRBV5-1 and TRBJ2-1, with a weak D call TRBD1 (7 bases). Trimming stripped 4 bases from V and 5 bases from J, with 19 bases between. The CDR3 is made up of 16 amino acids. Germline V gene sequence: CDR1 SGHRS, CDR2 YFSETQ. The DNA for the CDR3 is TGCGCCAGCAGCCCACTTTCCAGGGGGGTTAACAATGAGCAGTTCTTC. Encoded protein: CASSPLSRGVNNEQFF.

The chain combines TRBV28 with TRBJ1-4; D possibly corresponds to TRBD1 (5 bases). This CDR3 region has 14 residues. Trimming left V 10 bases short and J 3 bases short, with 15 bases between. Germline assignment: CDR1 MDHEN and CDR2 SYDVKM. CDR3 in DNA: TGTGCCACAGCCCTCGGGGGAGCTAATGAAAAACTGTTTTTT. This codes for CATALGGANEKLFF.

The genes are TRBV23-1 and TRBJ1-6, with D possibly being TRBD1 (5 bases). TRBV23-1 is an ORF for which the function is uncertain. CDR3 size: 17 residues. V was trimmed by 0 bases and J by 7 bases, leaving 16 bases between them. DNA of the CDR3: TGCGCCAGCAGTCAATCGAGGAGCAGGGTGCGGAATTCACCCCTCCACTTT. Encoded protein: CASSQSRSRVRNSPLHF.

The chain combines TRBV6-5 with TRBJ2-1; 12 bases match TRBD1. This CDR3 region has 14 residues. Germline V gives CDR1 MNHEY, CDR2 SVGAGI. The V segment lost 6 bases and the J segment 9 bases; nucleotides outside the gene matches: 6. The CDR3 is CASSPGTGGSEQFF. Here the CDR3 DNA reads TGTGCCAGCAGCCCCGGGACAGGGGGCAGTGAGCAGTTCTTC.

The chain uses TRBV7-9 and TRBJ2-1; 8 bases are shared with TRBD2. CDR1 and CDR2 from the germline V gene are SEHNR and FQNEAQ (reference sequence). This CDR3 contains 14 residues. The ends lost 4 bases at V and 12 bases at J; junction bases unmatched: 11. The CDR3, as DNA: TGTGCCAGCAGCTCCCGCCGGGAGGGCCTGGGGCAGTTCTTC. Protein sequence: CASSSRREGLGQFF.

The rearrangement joins TRBV24-1 to TRBJ2-1; D is possibly TRBD2 (6 bases). The length of the CDR3 is 14 residues. The V end was cut by 4 bases, the J end by 6 bases, with 12 bases between. The germline V gene encodes CDR1 KGHDR and CDR2 SFDVKD. CDR3 in amino acids: CATSDWGDFNEQFF. The DNA for the CDR3 is TGTGCCACCAGTGACTGGGGGGATTTCAATGAGCAGTTCTTC.

The chain joins TRBV28 to TRBJ1-6; weak D call: TRBD1 (6 bases). Germline-derived CDR1 and CDR2 are MDHEN and SYDVKM. The CDR3 contains 17 residues. The V end was cut by 5 bases, the J end by 4 bases, with 18 bases between. CDR3 bases: TGTGCCAGCAGTAAAGGGGGACCCGGGGTTTATAATTCACCCCTCCACTTT. This translates into CASSKGGPGVYNSPLHF.

V usage is TRBV12-3 or TRBV12-4 and J usage is TRBJ1-4; a weak D match, TRBD1 (5 bases). Trimming cost V 4 bases and J 15 bases, with 15 bases left between them. The CDR3 runs to 12 residues. The CDR3 here is CASSSQNGGVFF. DNA of the CDR3: TGTGCCAGCAGTTCCCAAAACGGGGGGGTGTTTTTT.

In its sample, this clone was seen a few times. The DNA for the CDR3 is TGCAGCGTTGAGCGAAATCCTCTGCGGGGCTACACCTTC. It translates to CSVERNPLRGYTF. The chain recombines TRBV29-1 with TRBJ1-2; D not resolved. This CDR3 has 13 amino acids. Germline V gives CDR1 SQVTM, CDR2 ANQGSEA. Trimming stripped 3 bases from V and 8 bases from J, with 16 bases between.

This chain joins TRBV6-5 and TRBJ1-6, with TRBD1 as a possible D gene (6 bases). This CDR3 spans 13 amino acids. The V end lost 7 bases, the J end lost 13 bases, and 17 bases lay between the germline ends. Germline CDR1 is MNHEY and CDR2 is SVGAGI. CDR3 residues: CASTNQGSHPLHF. CDR3 in DNA: TGTGCCAGCACAAACCAGGGGAGCCATCCCCTCCACTTT.

The J gene is TRBJ2-3, the V gene TRBV4-3, with D hard to call. Germline V lookup: CDR1 LGHNA, CDR2 YSLEER. Between the trimmed V and J ends, which lost 5 bases and 7 bases, there was a span of 19 bases. The CDR3 is 15 amino acids. CDR3 DNA: TGCGCCAGCAGCTCACCCGAGGCTAGTTCAAATACGCAGTATTTT. It codes for CASSSPEASSNTQYF.

The genes are TRBV7-2 and TRBJ2-5, with 7 nucleotides matching TRBD2. The trim removed 2 bases at V and 5 bases at J, leaving 8 bases unmatched. Germline V lookup: CDR1 SGHTA, CDR2 FQGNSA. The CDR3 loop spans 15 amino acids. CDR3 in DNA: TGTGCCAGCAGCTTAATTGCGGGAGAGGAGGAGACCCAGTACTTC. Encoded protein: CASSLIAGEEETQYF.

The chain joins TRBV28 to TRBJ1-2; D is perhaps TRBD1 (5 bases). The CDR3 contains 14 residues. Trimming removed 6 bases at V and 3 bases at J, with 14 bases between. Germline V lookup: CDR1 MDHEN, CDR2 SYDVKM. The CDR3 DNA reads TGTGCCAGCAGAACCAGCCAGGGTCACTATGGCTACACCTTC. It is translated as CASRTSQGHYGYTF.

The chain joins TRBV6-1 to TRBJ2-6; tentatively, D is TRBD2 (6 bases). V was pared by 3 bases and J by 1 base, with 10 bases between. The CDR3 is 16 residues long. CDR1 and CDR2 from the germline V gene are MNHNS and SASEGT. CDR3 amino acids: CASSERGASGANVLTF. DNA of the CDR3: TGTGCCAGCAGTGAGCGGGGTGCGTCTGGGGCCAACGTCCTGACTTTC.

V and J are TRBV19 and TRBJ1-5; TRBD1 aligns across 7 bases. V gave up 1 base and J gave up 6 bases; unmatched junction bases: 3. This CDR3 is 14 amino acids long. Germline CDR1 LNHDA, CDR2 SQIVND (reference sequence). The CDR3 nucleotides read TGTGCCAGTAGTATAGGGACAGGCGTTCAGCCCCAGCATTTT. Translating gives CASSIGTGVQPQHF.

The CDR3: CASSDSSTARAEAFF. The CDR3 coding sequence is TGTGCCAGCAGTGACTCATCGACAGCCAGGGCTGAAGCTTTCTTT. V is TRBV6-4 and J is TRBJ1-1, with D maybe TRBD1 (5 bases). The germline CDR1 and CDR2 sequences are MRHNA and SNTAGT. The CDR3 is 15 residues long. Trimming pared 0 bases from V and 6 bases from J, leaving 14 bases between.

This CDR3 reads CASKTGQGTEKLFF. Written as DNA, the CDR3 is TGTGCCAGCAAGACAGGACAGGGGACTGAAAAACTGTTTTTT. This chain joins TRBV2 and TRBJ1-4; 9 nucleotides align to TRBD1. After removal of 7 bases from V and 7 bases from J, the junction contained 7 bases not matched to a gene. CDR3 length: 14 residues. Per germline, CDR1 SNHLY and CDR2 FYNNEI. The entire variable domain, with the rest obtained from reference TRBV2 and TRBJ1-4, is as follows: EPEVTQTPSHQVTQMGQEVILRCVPISNHLYFYWYRQILGQKVEFLVSFYNNEISEKSEIFDDQFSVERPDGSNFTLKIRSTKLEDSAMYFCASKTGQGTEKLFFGSGTQLSVL.

This chain joins TRBV28 and TRBJ2-2; TRBD2 might be the D (5 bases). CDR3 size: 14 residues. V shed 5 bases and J shed 2 bases, with 9 bases lying between them. CDR1 is MDHEN and CDR2 is SYDVKM in the germline V gene. CDR3 nucleotide sequence: TGTGCCAGCAGTGAAGGAGGTAACACCGGGGAGCTGTTTTTT. Protein: CASSEGGNTGELFF.

The CDR3 DNA reads TGCGCCAGCAGCCAAGGGACAGGGACCTACGAGCAGTACTTC. It specifies CASSQGTGTYEQYF. The chain is built from TRBV5-1 and TRBJ2-7; 9 bases align to TRBD1. CDR3 length equals 14 residues. Germline values: CDR1 SGHRS, CDR2 YFSETQ. V lost 4 bases, J lost 2 bases, and 4 bases stayed unmatched.